The entry below describes one TCR beta chain. As yet, its antigen is unknown. This record belongs to a study of response to subunit inactivated influenza vaccine. TCRdb processed the RT-PCR reads anew with MiXCR; each CDR3 protein has one entry. Among around 490,000 distinct CDR3 sequences listed, around 8% were seen once. Trimming shortened V by 4 bases and J by 9 bases, and 22 bases separated the two germline ends. CDR1 is DFQATT, CDR2 SNEGSKA, per germline (reference sequence). The CDR3 length is 15 residues. Study-level results: Researchers suggested that each seasonal influenza vaccination recruits few new T cells.

The chain uses TRBV20-1 and TRBJ2-1; D tentatively fits TRBD1 or TRBD2 (5 bases each). Sequences were derived from PBMCs from blood, sampled less than 30 months after vaccination. The sequence came from a man between 50 and 69 years old who received an inactivated influenza vaccine. CDR3 protein: CSATSQRGYSFEQFF. The CDR3 coding sequence is TGCAGTGCTACATCGCAGAGGGGATACAGTTTTGAGCAGTTCTTC.